This passage covers 20 T cell receptor beta chains from one sample sequenced in a study of shared clonotypes between healthy human individuals. Selected positively for CCR7 and CD45RO-negative, naive CD8 cells excluded terminally differentiated effector memory CD45RA+ cells. The protocol was immunoSEQ multiplex PCR, while the TCRdb copy is restricted to in-frame clones and leaves out a portion. The sample yields roughly 890,000 clones, approximately 92% seen once. Source material: naive CD8+ T cells sorted from blood. These receptors originate from a man aged 30 to 39 in good health.

V gene TRBV27 combines with J gene TRBJ2-7, with a tentative D call TRBD2 (6 bases). Germline CDR1 and CDR2: MNHEY and SMNVEV (reference sequence). With 2 bases removed from V and 5 bases from J, the gap between germline ends came to 10 bases. The CDR3 length is 13 residues. CDR3 amino acids: CASSLPGRNEQYF. For the CDR3, the DNA is TGTGCCAGCAGTTTACCGGGGAGGAACGAGCAGTACTTC.

The chain carries TRBV7-6 and TRBJ1-4, with D possibly TRBD1 on 6 matching bases. This CDR3 comprises 15 residues. Trimming stripped 2 bases from V and 8 bases from J, with 15 bases between. Germline loops: CDR1 SGHVS, CDR2 FNYEAQ. The CDR3 nucleotides are TGTGCCAGCAGCTTAAGGGGGGGCGCTGGGGAAAAACTGTTTTTT. This translates into CASSLRGGAGEKLFF.

Here the CDR3 reads CASSLDREGASSTDTQYF. The CDR3 DNA sequence: TGTGCCAGCAGTTTAGATCGGGAGGGAGCCTCTAGCACAGATACGCAGTATTTT. V is TRBV28 and J is TRBJ2-3; 8 bases map to TRBD2. Germline assignment: CDR1 MDHEN and CDR2 SYDVKM. Unmatched junction bases numbered 10, after V lost 2 bases and J lost 0 bases. This CDR3 is built from 18 residues.

The chain combines TRBV10-1 with TRBJ2-3, with 8 bases lining up with TRBD2. V lost 2 bases to trimming and J lost 9 bases; unmatched junction nucleotides: 7. This CDR3 spans 14 amino acids. CDR1 WNHNN and CDR2 SYGVQD come from the germline V gene (reference sequence). As DNA, the CDR3 is TGCGCCAGCAGTGAGCGGGAGGGCATAGCCACGCAGTATTTT. Translation: CASSEREGIATQYF.

V and J are TRBV28 and TRBJ1-3; 7 nucleotides line up with TRBD1. Looked up from germline, CDR1 is MDHEN and CDR2 is SYDVKM. The V segment lost 7 bases and the J segment 2 bases; nucleotides outside the gene matches: 8. The CDR3 sequence is 15 residues long. CDR3 loop: CASKLNRGTGNTIYF. The CDR3 DNA reads as TGTGCCAGCAAACTAAACAGGGGAACTGGAAACACCATATATTTT.

The chain has TRBV11-2 and TRBJ2-5; no clear D gene. CDR3 length: 16 residues. Trimming took 5 bases from V and 2 from J, leaving 18 bases between them. CDR1 and CDR2 from the germline V gene are SGHAT and FQNNGV. CDR3 coding DNA: TGTGCCAGCAGCGGTACACATGGATTCACACAAGAGACCCAGTACTTC. Translating gives CASSGTHGFTQETQYF.

The chain recombines TRBV27 with TRBJ2-1, with 11 bases matching TRBD2. Trimming removed 2 bases from V and 6 bases from J; junction bases left unmatched: 0. CDR3 length: 14 amino acids. From germline, CDR1 is MNHEY and CDR2 SMNVEV (reference sequence). The CDR3, as DNA: TGTGCCAGCAGTTTAGGGACTAGCGGCAATGAGCAGTTCTTC. Translating gives CASSLGTSGNEQFF.

This chain connects TRBV19 to TRBJ2-7, with D possibly being TRBD2 (7 bases). Germline V CDR1 and CDR2: LNHDA, SQIVND (reference sequence). This CDR3 is built from 14 residues. Trimming cost V 3 bases and J 6 bases, with 15 bases left between them. The CDR3 DNA follows: TGTGCCAGTAGTATGGGGGCGGGAGCCCGCGAGCAGTACTTC. Translated: CASSMGAGAREQYF.

The sample holds a few counts of this clone. Other nucleotide sequences in the sample specify the same CDR3. The V call is TRBV28, the J call TRBJ1-5; D is undetermined. The CDR3 spans 13 residues. Trimming cost V 5 bases and J 0 bases, with 5 bases left between them. CDR1 MDHEN and CDR2 SYDVKM come from the germline V gene. DNA of the CDR3: TGTGCCAGCAGTAGGGATAGCAATCAGCCCCAGCATTTT. Translation: CASSRDSNQPQHF.

The J gene is TRBJ2-1, the V gene TRBV7-2; 11 nucleotides line up with TRBD2. The CDR3 has 14 residues. Losses at the gene ends were 3 bases for V and 9 bases for J; bases not matched to a gene: 4. Germline CDR1 reads SGHTA; CDR2 reads FQGNSA. The DNA of the CDR3 is TGTGCCAGCAGCTTGCGACTAGCGGGACTTGAGCAGTTCTTC. This gives the protein CASSLRLAGLEQFF. Filled out from reference TRBV7-2 and TRBJ2-1, the complete variable domain reads GAGVSQSPSNKVTEKGKDVELRCDPISGHTALYWYRQSLGQGLEFLIYFQGNSAPDKSGLPSDRFSAERTGGSVSTLTIQRTQQEDSAVYLCASSLRLAGLEQFFGPGTRLTVL.

The J gene is TRBJ2-7, the V gene TRBV5-6; 7 bases line up with TRBD1. Germline assignment: CDR1 SGHDT and CDR2 YYEEEE. The CDR3 has 18 residues. Trimming at V came to 1 base and at J to 2 bases, leaving 15 bases not matched to a gene. The CDR3 nucleotides read TGTGCCAGCAGCTTGCGGGACAGCCCCGTAATTGACCCCTACGAGCAGTACTTC. Translated: CASSLRDSPVIDPYEQYF.

The V call is TRBV19, the J call TRBJ2-1; D is ambiguous. Trimming shortened V by 10 bases and J by 0 bases, and 10 bases separated the two germline ends. The CDR3 spans 13 residues. Germline V CDR1 and CDR2: LNHDA, SQIVND (reference sequence). CDR3 sequence reads: CATGADSYNEQFF. The DNA for the CDR3 is TGTGCCACCGGAGCAGACTCCTACAATGAGCAGTTCTTC.

This clone was seen only a few times. The chain links TRBV15 to TRBJ1-3; D gene ambiguous. V lost 6 bases and J 0 bases, leaving 12 bases between the germline ends. The CDR3 runs 15 residues. Per the germline V gene, CDR1 is LNHNV and CDR2 is YYDKDF (reference sequence). CDR3 amino acids: CATRASFSSGNTIYF. For the CDR3, the DNA is TGTGCCACCAGGGCTTCGTTTAGCTCTGGAAACACCATATATTTT.

The rearrangement links TRBV27 to TRBJ2-1; maybe TRBD2 (5 bases). Germline V gives CDR1 MNHEY, CDR2 SMNVEV (reference sequence). This CDR3 comprises 14 residues. V was shortened by 0 bases and J by 10 bases, with 13 bases between the two germline ends. The CDR3 loop is CASSLSFGVNEQFF. Written as DNA, the CDR3 is TGTGCCAGCAGTTTATCATTCGGGGTGAACGAGCAGTTCTTC.

This CDR3 reads CASSQDRSGADYEQYF. The CDR3 coding sequence is TGCGCCAGCAGCCAAGATCGATCAGGCGCCGACTACGAGCAGTACTTC. The chain is built from TRBV4-1 and TRBJ2-7; no reliable D call. With 0 bases removed from V and 3 bases from J, the gap between germline ends came to 15 bases. CDR1 is MGHRA and CDR2 is YSYEKL in the germline V gene. CDR3 length equals 16 residues.

The genes are TRBV14 and TRBJ2-2; TRBD1 agrees at 8 bases. V dropped 1 base and J dropped 3; count of bases not matched to a gene: 16. This CDR3 contains 20 residues. Germline V gene sequence: CDR1 SGHDN, CDR2 FVKESK. Written as DNA, the CDR3 is TGTGCCAGCAGCCAAGTCCCCCGGGACAGGATGGGGAGGTACACCGGGGAGCTGTTTTTT. Translating gives CASSQVPRDRMGRYTGELFF. Full variable domain (outside the CDR3, taken from reference TRBV14 and TRBJ2-2): EAGVTQFPSHSVIEKGQTVTLRCDPISGHDNLYWYRRVMGKEIKFLLHFVKESKQDESGMPNNRFLAERTGGTYSTLKVQPAELEDSGVYFCASSQVPRDRMGRYTGELFFGEGSRLTVL.

This sequence joins TRBV7-2 and TRBJ2-7, with 8 bases lining up with TRBD1. CDR1 and CDR2 from the germline V gene are SGHTA and FQGNSA. The CDR3 is 14 residues long. Trimming removed 7 bases from V and 2 bases from J; junction bases left unmatched: 7. The CDR3, as DNA: TGTGCCAGCAACCCAGGGGGCCAGACCTACGAGCAGTACTTC. The encoded protein is CASNPGGQTYEQYF.

V and J are TRBV9 and TRBJ2-1; D is undetermined. V was clipped by 0 bases and J by 7 bases, with 8 bases between them. The CDR3 covers 13 residues. Germline V gene sequence: CDR1 SGDLS, CDR2 YYNGEE. The CDR3 DNA follows: TGTGCCAGCAGCGTAGCGGATGGAAATGAGCAGTTCTTC. Protein product: CASSVADGNEQFF.

The chain recombines TRBV4-1 with TRBJ2-7; 7 bases are a match to TRBD1. The ends lost 4 bases at V and 2 bases at J; junction bases unmatched: 5. The V gene's germline CDR1 is MGHRA and CDR2 YSYEKL. The CDR3 sequence is 14 residues long. This CDR3 reads CASSPTTGAYEQYF. The CDR3 DNA reads TGCGCCAGCAGCCCAACCACAGGGGCCTACGAGCAGTACTTC.

On this clone: Sequence at one end of the junction differs from germline and may be a read error. V gene TRBV9 combines with J gene TRBJ2-1; TRBD2 agrees at 8 bases. This CDR3 is built from 15 residues. Germline CDR1 SGDLS, CDR2 YYNGEE. The CDR3 protein is CVSSETTSAYNEQFF. In nucleotides, the CDR3 is TGTGTCAGCAGCGAGACGACTAGCGCCTACAATGAGCAGTTCTTC. The variable domain in full, completed from reference TRBV9 and TRBJ2-1, reads DSGVTQTPKHLITATGQRVTLRCSPRSGDLSVYWYQQSLDQGLQFLIQYYNGEERAKGNILERFSAQQFPDLHSELNLSSLELGDSALYFCVSSETTSAYNEQFFGPGTRLTVL.